This record looks at one T cell receptor (beta chain) sequence and its context. Assay used: immunoSEQ multiplex PCR; TCRdb lists only in-frame clones, some missing. The sample records fewer than 250,000 clones, under 90% being singletons. The data originate from a study of blood T cell repertoires in COVID-19. This CDR3 is built from 19 residues. The germline V and J ends were trimmed by 5 bases and 1 base, with 26 bases remaining between them. The chain joins TRBV6-7 to TRBJ1-1; TRBD1 is a possible D gene (6 bases). TRBV6-7 is an ORF for which the function is uncertain. Sequencing was performed on peripheral blood. The clonotype was recovered from a man aged 45-60 years with COVID-19, enrolled during active disease. CDR3 DNA: TGTGCCAGCAGTCCCCGTCGGTTCGAGGACAGCCTGGAGAACACTGAAGCTTTCTTT. Amino acids: CASSPRRFEDSLENTEAFF.